One T cell receptor beta chain is described in this entry. The sample belongs to a study of T cell responses to AZD1222 COVID-19 vaccine. Measured with immunoSEQ multiplex PCR; TCRdb has only the in-frame clones, and not every one. The sample holds about 200,000 clones, about 92% seen once. V lost 3 bases and J lost 6, with 5 bases in between. The germline V gene has CDR1 MDHEN and CDR2 SYDVKM. This CDR3 spans 11 amino acids. This chain uses TRBV28 with TRBJ1-2; D unclear. The sequence came from an adult who received the MenACWY meningococcal vaccine as a control. Sequences were derived from peripheral blood, sampled 28 days after the second dose of the MenACWY control vaccine. Written as DNA, the CDR3 is TGTGCCAGCAGTTTGTGGGATGGCTACACCTTC. Amino acids: CASSLWDGYTF.